The clone carrying this T cell receptor beta chain has only a few counts. The antigen is undetermined. The entry originates in a study of CD8 T cells in ankylosing spondylitis. Study-wide results and limits: Seemingly characteristic of ankylosing spondylitis blood was a TCR beta motif consisting of under ten highly homologous variants.

TCRdb passed the 5' RACE reads through MiXCR, listing each CDR3 protein once. The data show 800,000 to 900,000 distinct CDR3 sequences, with 12% seen just once and more than 0.5% held by the top ten. The TCR originated in a male donor with ankylosing spondylitis. The sample comprised blood, either unsorted or a sorted T cell fraction (not recorded which).

The CDR3 reads CSAREPGKERGYNEQFF. CDR3 sequence (DNA): TGCAGTGCTAGAGAACCTGGGAAGGAGCGTGGCTACAATGAGCAGTTCTTC. V is TRBV20-1 and J is TRBJ2-1; D not resolved. The germline V and J ends were trimmed by 0 bases and 3 bases, with 18 bases remaining between them. CDR3 length: 17 amino acids. Germline values: CDR1 DFQATT, CDR2 SNEGSKA (reference sequence).